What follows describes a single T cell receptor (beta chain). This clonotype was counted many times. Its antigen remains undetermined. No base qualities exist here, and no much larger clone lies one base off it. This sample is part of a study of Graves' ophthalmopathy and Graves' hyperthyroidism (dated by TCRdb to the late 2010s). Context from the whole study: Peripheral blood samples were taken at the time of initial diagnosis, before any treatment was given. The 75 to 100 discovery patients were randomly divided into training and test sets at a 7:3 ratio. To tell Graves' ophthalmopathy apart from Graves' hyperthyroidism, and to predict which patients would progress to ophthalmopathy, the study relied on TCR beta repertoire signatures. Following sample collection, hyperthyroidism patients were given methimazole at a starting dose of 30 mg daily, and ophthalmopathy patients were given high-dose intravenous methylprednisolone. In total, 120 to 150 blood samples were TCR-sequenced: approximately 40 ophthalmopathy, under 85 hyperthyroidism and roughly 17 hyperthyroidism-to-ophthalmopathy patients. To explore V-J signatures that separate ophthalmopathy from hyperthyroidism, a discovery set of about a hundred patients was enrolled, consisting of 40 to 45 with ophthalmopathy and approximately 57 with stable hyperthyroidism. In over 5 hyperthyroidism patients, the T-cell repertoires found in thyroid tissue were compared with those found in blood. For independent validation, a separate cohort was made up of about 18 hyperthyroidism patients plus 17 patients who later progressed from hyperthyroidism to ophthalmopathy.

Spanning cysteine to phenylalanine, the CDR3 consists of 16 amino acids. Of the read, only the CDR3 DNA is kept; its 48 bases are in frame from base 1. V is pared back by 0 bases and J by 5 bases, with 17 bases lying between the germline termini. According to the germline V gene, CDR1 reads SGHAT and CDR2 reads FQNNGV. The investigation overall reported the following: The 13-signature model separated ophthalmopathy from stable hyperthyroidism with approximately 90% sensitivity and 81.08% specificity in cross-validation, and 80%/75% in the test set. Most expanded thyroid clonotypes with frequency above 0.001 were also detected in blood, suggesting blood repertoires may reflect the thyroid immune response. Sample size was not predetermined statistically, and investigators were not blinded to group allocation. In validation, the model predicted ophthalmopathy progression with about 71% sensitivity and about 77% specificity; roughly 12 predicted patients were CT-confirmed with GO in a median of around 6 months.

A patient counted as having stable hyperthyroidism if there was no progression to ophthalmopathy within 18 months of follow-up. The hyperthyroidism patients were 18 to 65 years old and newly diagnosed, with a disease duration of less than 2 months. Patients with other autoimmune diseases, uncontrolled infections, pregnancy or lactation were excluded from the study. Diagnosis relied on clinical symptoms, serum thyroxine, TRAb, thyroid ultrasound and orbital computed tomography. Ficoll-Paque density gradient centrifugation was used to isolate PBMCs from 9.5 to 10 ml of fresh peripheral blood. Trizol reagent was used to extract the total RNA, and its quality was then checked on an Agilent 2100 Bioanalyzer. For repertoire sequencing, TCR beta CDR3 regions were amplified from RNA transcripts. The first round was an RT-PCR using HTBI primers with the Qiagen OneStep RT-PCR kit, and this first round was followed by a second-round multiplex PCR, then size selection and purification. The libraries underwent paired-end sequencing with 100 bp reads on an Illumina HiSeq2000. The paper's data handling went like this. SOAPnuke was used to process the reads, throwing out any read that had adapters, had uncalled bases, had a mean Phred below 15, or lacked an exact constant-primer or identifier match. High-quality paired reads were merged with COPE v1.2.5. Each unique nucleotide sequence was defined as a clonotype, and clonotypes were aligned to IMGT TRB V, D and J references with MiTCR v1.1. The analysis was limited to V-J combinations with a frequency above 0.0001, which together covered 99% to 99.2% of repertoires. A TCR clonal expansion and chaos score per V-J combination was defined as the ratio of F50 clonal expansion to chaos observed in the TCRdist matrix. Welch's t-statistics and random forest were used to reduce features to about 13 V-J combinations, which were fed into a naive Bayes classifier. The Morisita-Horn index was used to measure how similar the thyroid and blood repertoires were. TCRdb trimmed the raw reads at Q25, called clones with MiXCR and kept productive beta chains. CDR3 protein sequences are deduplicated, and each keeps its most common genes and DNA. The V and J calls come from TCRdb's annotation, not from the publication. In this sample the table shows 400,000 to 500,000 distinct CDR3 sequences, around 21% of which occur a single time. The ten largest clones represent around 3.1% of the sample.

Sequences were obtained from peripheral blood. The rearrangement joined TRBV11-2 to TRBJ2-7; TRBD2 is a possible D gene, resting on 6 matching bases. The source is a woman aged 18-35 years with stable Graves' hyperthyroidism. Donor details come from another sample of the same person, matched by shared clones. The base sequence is TGTGCCAGCAGCTTAGAAGAACGGGGGTTAAGCGACGAGCAGTACTTC. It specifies CASSLEERGLSDEQYF.